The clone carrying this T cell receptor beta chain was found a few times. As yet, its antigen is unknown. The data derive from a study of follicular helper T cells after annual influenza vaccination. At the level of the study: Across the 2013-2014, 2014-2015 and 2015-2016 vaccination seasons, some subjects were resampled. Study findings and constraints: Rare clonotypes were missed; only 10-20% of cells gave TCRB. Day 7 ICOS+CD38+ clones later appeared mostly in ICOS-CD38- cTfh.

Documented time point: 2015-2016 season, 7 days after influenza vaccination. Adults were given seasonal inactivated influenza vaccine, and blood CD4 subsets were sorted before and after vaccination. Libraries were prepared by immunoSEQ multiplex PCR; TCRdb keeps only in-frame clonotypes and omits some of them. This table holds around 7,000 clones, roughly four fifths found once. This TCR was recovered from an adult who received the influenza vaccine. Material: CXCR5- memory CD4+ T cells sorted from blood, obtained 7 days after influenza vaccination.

CDR3 sequence (DNA): TGTGCCATCGGTCTAGGGGGGGGACAGGGGTCCCCCACCTACACCTTC. As protein: CAIGLGGGQGSPTYTF. V gene TRBV10-3 combines with J gene TRBJ1-2, with 10 bases fitting TRBD1. Looked up from germline, CDR1 is ENHRY and CDR2 is SYGVKD. The CDR3 covers 16 residues. Germline trimming cut 8 bases from V and 10 bases from J; bases unmatched to any gene: 19.